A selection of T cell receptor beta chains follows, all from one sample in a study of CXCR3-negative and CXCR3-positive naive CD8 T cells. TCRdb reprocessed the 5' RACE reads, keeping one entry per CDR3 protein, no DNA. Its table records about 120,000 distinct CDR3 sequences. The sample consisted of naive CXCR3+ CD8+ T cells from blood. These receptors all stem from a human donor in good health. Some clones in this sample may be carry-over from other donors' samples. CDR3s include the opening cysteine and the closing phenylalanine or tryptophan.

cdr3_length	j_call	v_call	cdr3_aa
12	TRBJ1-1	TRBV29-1	CSVEHLNTEAFF
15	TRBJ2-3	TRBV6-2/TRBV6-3	CASSYRRERTDTQYF
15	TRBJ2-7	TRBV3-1	CASSPGTVETYEQYF
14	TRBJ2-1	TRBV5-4	CASSFGDSLSNQFF
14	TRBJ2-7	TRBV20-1	CSADTQTVTYEQYF
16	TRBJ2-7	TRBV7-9	CASAGGSGSFSYEQYF
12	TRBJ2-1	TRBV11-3	CASSAEYNEQFF
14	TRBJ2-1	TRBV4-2	CASSQGDSPNEQFF
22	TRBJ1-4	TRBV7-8	CASSSTHPGQAELGRTNEKLFF
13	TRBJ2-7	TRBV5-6	CASSLTLADEQYF
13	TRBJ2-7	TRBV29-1	CSVGDRLSYEQYF
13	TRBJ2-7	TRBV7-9	CASSFPGSYEQYF
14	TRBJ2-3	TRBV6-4	CASSDSGGSDTQYF
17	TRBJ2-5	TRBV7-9	CASSSRGPGLATETQYF
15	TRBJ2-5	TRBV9	CASSPGQGLEETQYF
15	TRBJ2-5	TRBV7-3	CASSLTGTGAETQYF
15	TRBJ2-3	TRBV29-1	CSVVPLAVTPDTQYF
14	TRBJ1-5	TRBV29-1	CSAALGPYNQPQHF
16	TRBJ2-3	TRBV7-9	CASSLARGLSTDTQYF
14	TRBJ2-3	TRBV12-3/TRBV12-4	CASSLDAQSDTQYF
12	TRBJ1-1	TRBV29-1	CSVDARRDEAFF
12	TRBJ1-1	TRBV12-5	CASGGAGTEAFF
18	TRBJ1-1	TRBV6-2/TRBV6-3	CASSPTGTDLLMNTEAFF
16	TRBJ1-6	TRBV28	CASSFTGSEVVSPLHF
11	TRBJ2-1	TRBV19	CASHRVREQFF
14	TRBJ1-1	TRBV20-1	CSAKKNRGNTEAFF
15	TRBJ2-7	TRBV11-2	CASSLGLGLSYEQYF
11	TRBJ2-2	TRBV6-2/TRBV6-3	CASSYPGELFF
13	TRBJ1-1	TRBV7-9	CASSSTGVTEAFF